The text below deals with one TCR beta chain. Germline V gene sequence: CDR1 MGHDK, CDR2 SYGVNS. With 6 bases removed from V and 10 bases from J, the gap between germline ends came to 12 bases. There are 11 residues in the CDR3. MiXCR, run by TCRdb on the 5' RACE reads, gives a single entry per CDR3 protein. Of 450,000 or so distinct CDR3 sequences listed, 24% are singletons. This record comes from a study of identical twins. All donors were healthy Caucasians. These data also featured in a second study, about T cells expressing NK-cell markers. That source reports: The sequencing cohort of eight donors included seven HCMV-seropositive individuals and one seronegative individual. The dominant NKG2C+ clonotypes represented 1.0-7.0% of CD8+ T cells in six donors.

The receptor comes from a woman under 30 in good health. The material sequenced was CD4+ T cells sorted from blood. This chain uses TRBV25-1 with TRBJ1-1; no clear D gene. The CDR3 coding sequence is TGTGCCAGCAGGGCTAGTTGGGGAGCTTTCTTT. Its translation is CASRASWGAFF.